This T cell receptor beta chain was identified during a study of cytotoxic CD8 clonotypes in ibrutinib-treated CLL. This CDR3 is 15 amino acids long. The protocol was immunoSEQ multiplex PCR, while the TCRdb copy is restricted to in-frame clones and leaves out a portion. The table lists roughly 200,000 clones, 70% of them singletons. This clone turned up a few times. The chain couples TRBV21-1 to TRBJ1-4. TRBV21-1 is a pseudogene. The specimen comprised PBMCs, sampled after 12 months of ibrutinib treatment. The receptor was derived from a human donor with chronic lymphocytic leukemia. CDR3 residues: CASSEREGLNEKLFF. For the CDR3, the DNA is TGTGCCAGCAGCGAACGGGAGGGATTGAATGAAAAACTGTTTTTT.